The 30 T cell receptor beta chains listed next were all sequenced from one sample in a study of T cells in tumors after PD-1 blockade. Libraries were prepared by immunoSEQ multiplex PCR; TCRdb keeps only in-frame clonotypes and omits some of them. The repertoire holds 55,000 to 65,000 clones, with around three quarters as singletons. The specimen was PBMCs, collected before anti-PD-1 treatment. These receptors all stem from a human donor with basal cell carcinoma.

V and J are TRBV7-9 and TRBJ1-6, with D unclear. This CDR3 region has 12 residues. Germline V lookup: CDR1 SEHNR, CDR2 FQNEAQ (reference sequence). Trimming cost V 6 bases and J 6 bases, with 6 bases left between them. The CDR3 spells CASRHSNSPLHF. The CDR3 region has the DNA TGTGCCAGCAGGCATAGTAATTCACCCCTCCACTTT.

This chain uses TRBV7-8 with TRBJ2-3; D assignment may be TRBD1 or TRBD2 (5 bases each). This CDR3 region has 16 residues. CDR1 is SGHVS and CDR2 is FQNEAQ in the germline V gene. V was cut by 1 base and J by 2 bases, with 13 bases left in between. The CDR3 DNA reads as TGTGCCAGCAGCTTAGAGGAGGCAGGGACCACAGATACGCAGTATTTT. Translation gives CASSLEEAGTTDTQYF.

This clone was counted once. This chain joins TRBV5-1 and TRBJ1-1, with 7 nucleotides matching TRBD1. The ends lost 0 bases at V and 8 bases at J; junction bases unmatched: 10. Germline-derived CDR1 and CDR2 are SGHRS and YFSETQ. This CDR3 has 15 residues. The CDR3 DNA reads TGCGCCAGCAGCTTGGTAGATCCCCGGGACAGAGAAGCTTTCTTT. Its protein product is CASSLVDPRDREAFF.

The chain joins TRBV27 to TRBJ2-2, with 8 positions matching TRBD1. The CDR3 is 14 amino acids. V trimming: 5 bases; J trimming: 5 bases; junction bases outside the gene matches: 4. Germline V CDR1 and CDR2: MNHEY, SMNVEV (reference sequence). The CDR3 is CASSPRQGTGELFF. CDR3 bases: TGTGCCAGCAGTCCCCGACAGGGGACCGGGGAGCTGTTTTTT.

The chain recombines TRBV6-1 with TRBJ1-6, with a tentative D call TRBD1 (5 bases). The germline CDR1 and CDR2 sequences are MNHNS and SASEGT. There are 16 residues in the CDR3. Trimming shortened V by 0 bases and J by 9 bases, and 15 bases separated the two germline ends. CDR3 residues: CASSEAGDPNISPLHF. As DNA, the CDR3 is TGTGCCAGCAGTGAAGCGGGGGACCCAAACATTTCACCCCTCCACTTT.

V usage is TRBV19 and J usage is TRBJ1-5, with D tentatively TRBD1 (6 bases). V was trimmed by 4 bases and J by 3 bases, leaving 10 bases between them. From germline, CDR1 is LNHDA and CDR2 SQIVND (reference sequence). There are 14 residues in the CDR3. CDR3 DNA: TGTGCCAGTAGTAGGACAGCTTTCAATCAGCCCCAGCATTTT. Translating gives CASSRTAFNQPQHF.

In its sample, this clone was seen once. The CDR3 is CASSEQGRGQPQHF. The CDR3 bases are TGTGCCAGTTCCGAACAGGGTCGGGGTCAGCCCCAGCATTTT. The V gene is TRBV19, the J gene TRBJ1-5; perhaps TRBD1 as D (6 bases). The CDR3 is 14 amino acids. In germline, CDR1 is LNHDA, CDR2 SQIVND (reference sequence). Trimming cost V 8 bases and J 6 bases, with 17 bases left between them.

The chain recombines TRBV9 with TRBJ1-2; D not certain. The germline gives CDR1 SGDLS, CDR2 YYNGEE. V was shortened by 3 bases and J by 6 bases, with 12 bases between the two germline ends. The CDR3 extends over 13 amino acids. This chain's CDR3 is CASSERWSDGYTF. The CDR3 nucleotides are TGTGCCAGCAGCGAGAGGTGGAGCGATGGCTACACCTTC. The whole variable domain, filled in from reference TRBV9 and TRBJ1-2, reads DSGVTQTPKHLITATGQRVTLRCSPRSGDLSVYWYQQSLDQGLQFLIQYYNGEERAKGNILERFSAQQFPDLHSELNLSSLELGDSALYFCASSERWSDGYTFGSGTRLTVV.

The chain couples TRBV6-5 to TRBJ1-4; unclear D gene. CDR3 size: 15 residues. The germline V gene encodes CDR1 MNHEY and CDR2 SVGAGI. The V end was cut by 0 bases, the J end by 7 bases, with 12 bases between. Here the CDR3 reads CASSYSPGFAEKLFF. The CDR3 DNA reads TGTGCCAGCAGTTACTCGCCCGGGTTTGCTGAAAAACTGTTTTTT.

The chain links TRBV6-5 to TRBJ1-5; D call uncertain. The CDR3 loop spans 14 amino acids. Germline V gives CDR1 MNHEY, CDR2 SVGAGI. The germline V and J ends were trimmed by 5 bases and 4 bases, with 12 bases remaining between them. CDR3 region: CASSQRQVNQPQHF. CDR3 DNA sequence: TGTGCCAGCAGTCAGCGGCAAGTTAATCAGCCCCAGCATTTT.

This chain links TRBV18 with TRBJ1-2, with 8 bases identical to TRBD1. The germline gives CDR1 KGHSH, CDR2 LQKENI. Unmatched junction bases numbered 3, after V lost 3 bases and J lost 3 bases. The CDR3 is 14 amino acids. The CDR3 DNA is TGTGCCAGCTCACCCATGACAGGGGACTATGGCTACACCTTC. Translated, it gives CASSPMTGDYGYTF.

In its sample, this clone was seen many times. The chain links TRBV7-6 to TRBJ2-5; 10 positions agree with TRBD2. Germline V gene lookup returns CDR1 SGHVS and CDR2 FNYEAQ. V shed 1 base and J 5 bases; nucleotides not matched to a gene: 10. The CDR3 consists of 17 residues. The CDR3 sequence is CASSLVGLAGARETQYF. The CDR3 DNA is TGTGCCAGCAGCTTAGTGGGGCTAGCGGGGGCCCGGGAGACCCAGTACTTC. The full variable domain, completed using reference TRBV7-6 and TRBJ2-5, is GAGVSQSPRYKVTKRGQDVALRCDPISGHVSLYWYRQALGQGPEFLTYFNYEAQQDKSGLPNDRFSAERPEGSISTLTIQRTEQRDSAMYRCASSLVGLAGARETQYFGPGTRLLVL.

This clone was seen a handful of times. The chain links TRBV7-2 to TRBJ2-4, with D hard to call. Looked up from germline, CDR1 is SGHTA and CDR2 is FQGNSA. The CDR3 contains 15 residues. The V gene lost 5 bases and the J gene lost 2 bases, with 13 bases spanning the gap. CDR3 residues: CASSAEQGTKNIQYF. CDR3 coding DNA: TGTGCCAGCAGCGCCGAACAAGGAACCAAAAACATTCAGTACTTC.

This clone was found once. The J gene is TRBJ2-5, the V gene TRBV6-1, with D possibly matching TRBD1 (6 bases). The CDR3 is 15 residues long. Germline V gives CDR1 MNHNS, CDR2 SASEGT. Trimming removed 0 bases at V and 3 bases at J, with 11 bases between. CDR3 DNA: TGTGCCAGCAGTGAAGCGGGGAACAGGGAAGAGACCCAGTACTTC. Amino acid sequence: CASSEAGNREETQYF.

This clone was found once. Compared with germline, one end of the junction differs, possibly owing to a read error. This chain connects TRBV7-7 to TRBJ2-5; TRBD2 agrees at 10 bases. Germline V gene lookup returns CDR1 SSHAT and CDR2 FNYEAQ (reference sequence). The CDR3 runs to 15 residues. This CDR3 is CASSGTGTSAETQYF. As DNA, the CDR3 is TGTGCTAGCAGCGGAACCGGGACTAGCGCAGAGACCCAGTACTTC.

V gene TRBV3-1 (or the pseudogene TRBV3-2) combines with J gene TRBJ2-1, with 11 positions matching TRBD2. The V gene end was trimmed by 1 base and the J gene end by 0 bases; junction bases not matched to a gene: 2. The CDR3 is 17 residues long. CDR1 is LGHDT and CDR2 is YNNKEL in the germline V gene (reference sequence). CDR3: CASSQGLAGGSYNEQFF. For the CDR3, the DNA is TGTGCCAGCAGCCAAGGGCTAGCGGGGGGCTCCTACAATGAGCAGTTCTTC.

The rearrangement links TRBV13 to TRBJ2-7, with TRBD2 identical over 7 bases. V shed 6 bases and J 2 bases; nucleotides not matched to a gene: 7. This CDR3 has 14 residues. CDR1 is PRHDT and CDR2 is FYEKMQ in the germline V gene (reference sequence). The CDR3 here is CASRNSGLTYEQYF. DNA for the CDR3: TGTGCCAGCAGGAATAGCGGGCTCACCTACGAGCAGTACTTC.

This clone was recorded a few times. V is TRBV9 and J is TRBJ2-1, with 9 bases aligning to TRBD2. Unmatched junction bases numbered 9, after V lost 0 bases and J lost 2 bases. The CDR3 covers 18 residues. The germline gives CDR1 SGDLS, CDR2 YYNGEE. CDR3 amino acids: CASSVVPALAGAYNEQFF. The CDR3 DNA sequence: TGTGCCAGCAGCGTAGTTCCTGCCTTAGCGGGGGCCTACAATGAGCAGTTCTTC.

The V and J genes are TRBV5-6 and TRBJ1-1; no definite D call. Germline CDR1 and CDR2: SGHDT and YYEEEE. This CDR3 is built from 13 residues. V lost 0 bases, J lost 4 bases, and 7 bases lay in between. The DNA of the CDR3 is TGTGCCAGCAGCTTGGCCTTGCGCACTGAAGCTTTCTTT. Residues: CASSLALRTEAFF. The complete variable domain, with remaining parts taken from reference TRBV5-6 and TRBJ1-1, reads DAGVTQSPTHLIKTRGQQVTLRCSPKSGHDTVSWYQQALGQGPQFIFQYYEEEERQRGNFPDRFSGHQFPNYSSELNVNALLLGDSALYLCASSLALRTEAFFGQGTRLTVV.

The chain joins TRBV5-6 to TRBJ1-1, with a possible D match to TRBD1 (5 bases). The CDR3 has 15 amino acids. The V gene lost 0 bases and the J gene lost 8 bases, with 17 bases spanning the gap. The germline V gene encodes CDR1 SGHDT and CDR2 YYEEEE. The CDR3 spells CASSLVGGTVAEAFF. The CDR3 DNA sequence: TGTGCCAGCAGCTTGGTAGGAGGGACCGTAGCGGAAGCTTTCTTT.

CDR3 nucleotide sequence: TGTGCCAGCAGGCGAACTGAAGCTTTCTTT. Translation gives CASRRTEAFF. The V call is TRBV12-3 or TRBV12-4, the J call TRBJ1-1; D is undetermined. This CDR3 is 10 amino acids long. The V end lost 6 bases, the J end lost 5 bases, and 4 bases lay between the germline ends.

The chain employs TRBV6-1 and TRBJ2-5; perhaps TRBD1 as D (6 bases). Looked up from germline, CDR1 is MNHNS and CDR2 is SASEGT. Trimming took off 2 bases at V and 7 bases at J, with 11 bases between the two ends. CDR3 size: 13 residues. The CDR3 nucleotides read TGTGCCAGCAGTGAAAAGGGGGAAGCGACCCAGTACTTC. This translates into CASSEKGEATQYF.

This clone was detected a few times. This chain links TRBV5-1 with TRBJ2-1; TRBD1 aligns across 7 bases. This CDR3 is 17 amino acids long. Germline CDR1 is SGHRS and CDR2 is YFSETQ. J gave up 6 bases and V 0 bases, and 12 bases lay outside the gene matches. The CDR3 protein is CASSLAVTSGQSNEQFF. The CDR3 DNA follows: TGCGCCAGCAGCTTGGCCGTGACCTCGGGACAGTCCAATGAGCAGTTCTTC.

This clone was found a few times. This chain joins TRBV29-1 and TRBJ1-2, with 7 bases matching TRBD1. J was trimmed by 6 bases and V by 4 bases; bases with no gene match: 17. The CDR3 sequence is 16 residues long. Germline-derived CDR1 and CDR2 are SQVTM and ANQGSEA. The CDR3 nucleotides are TGCAGCGTTGCGGTGTCGGCGACAGGGAGTGGAGATGGCTACACCTTC. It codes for CSVAVSATGSGDGYTF. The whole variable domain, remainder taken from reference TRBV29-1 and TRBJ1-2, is SAVISQKPSRDICQRGTSLTIQCQVDSQVTMMFWYRQQPGQSLTLIATANQGSEATYESGFVIDKFPISRPNLTFSTLTVSNMSPEDSSIYLCSVAVSATGSGDGYTFGSGTRLTVV.

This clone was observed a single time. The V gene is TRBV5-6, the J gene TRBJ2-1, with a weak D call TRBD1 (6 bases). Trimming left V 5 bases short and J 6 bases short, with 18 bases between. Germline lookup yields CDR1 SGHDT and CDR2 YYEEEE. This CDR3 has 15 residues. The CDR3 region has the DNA TGTGCCAGCAGTTCCGCAGGGGCCCCTGGCAATGAGCAGTTCTTC. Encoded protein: CASSSAGAPGNEQFF.

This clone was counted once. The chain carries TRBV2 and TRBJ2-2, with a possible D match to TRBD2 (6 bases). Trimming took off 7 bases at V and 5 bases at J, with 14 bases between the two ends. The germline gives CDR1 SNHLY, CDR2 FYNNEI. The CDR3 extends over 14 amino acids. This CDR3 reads CASKTGTSTGELFF. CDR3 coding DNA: TGTGCCAGCAAGACCGGGACTTCAACCGGGGAGCTGTTTTTT.

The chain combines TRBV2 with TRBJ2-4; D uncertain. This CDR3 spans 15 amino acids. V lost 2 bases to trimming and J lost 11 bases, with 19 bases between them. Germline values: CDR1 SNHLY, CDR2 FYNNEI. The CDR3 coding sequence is TGTGCCAGCAGTGAACAGCTTTTCCCATCCGGCCTTCAGTACTTC. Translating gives CASSEQLFPSGLQYF.

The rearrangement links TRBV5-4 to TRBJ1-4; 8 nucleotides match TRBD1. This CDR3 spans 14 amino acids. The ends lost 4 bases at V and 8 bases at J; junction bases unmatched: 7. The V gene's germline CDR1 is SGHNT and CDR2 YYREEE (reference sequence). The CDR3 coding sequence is TGTGCCAGCAGCGACGACAGGGGATGGGAAAAACTGTTTTTT. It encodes CASSDDRGWEKLFF.

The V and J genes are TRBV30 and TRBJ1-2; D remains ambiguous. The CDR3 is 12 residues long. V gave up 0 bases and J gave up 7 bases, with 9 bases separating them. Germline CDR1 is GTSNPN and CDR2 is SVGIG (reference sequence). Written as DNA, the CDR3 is TGTGCCTGGAGTGTGAGAGCAGGTGGCTACACCTTC. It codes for CAWSVRAGGYTF.

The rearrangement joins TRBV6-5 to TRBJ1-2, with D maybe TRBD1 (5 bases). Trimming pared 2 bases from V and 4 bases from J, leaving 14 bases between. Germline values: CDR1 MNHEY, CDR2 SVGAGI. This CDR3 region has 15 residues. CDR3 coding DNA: TGTGCCAGCAGTTACAGTAGGGGAAGCAGCTATGGCTACACCTTC. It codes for CASSYSRGSSYGYTF.